The present entry profiles one T cell receptor beta chain with its context. The antigen is not known. Germline V gene lookup returns CDR1 SGDLS and CDR2 YYNGEE. V lost 4 bases to trimming and J lost 0 bases, with 13 bases between them. There are 15 residues in the CDR3. Data came from immunoSEQ multiplex PCR; TCRdb stores just in-frame clones and leaves some out. This table has around 91,000 clones, about 88% appearing once. The source of the sample is a study of T cell responses to AZD1222 COVID-19 vaccine. General observations from the study: Per reports, nearly half of all spike-specific TCRs target regions that are unmutated in variants. All repertoire sampling was performed exclusively after the peak T cell response. The sample set comprised mostly white British donors with more females, and clonal diversity was possibly underestimated.

The sample here was peripheral blood, taken on day 0 of AZD1222 vaccination. This sequence originates from an adult in good health. The rearrangement uses TRBV9 and TRBJ1-2; D gene unclear. In DNA form, the CDR3 reads TGTGCCAGCAGCCCCCGAAGCGGGGCTAACTATGGCTACACCTTC. It encodes CASSPRSGANYGYTF.